A single sample is the source of the 30 T cell receptor beta chains below, sequenced in a study of T cell responses to AZD1222 COVID-19 vaccine. The protocol was immunoSEQ multiplex PCR, while the TCRdb copy is restricted to in-frame clones and leaves out a portion. In the table there are tens of thousands of clones, 90% of which are singletons. Sequenced material: peripheral blood, taken on day 0 of AZD1222 vaccination. The origin of the receptors is an adult in good health.

V gene TRBV5-4 combines with J gene TRBJ1-2; possibly TRBD1 for D (5 bases). CDR3 length: 16 amino acids. Between the trimmed V and J ends, which lost 6 bases and 4 bases, there was a span of 22 bases. CDR1 and CDR2 (germline): SGHNT, YYREEE (reference sequence). This CDR3 is CASTPSGQGRSYGYTF. The CDR3 DNA reads as TGTGCCAGCACGCCTAGCGGGCAGGGACGTTCCTATGGCTACACCTTC.

The chain recombines TRBV28 with TRBJ2-7, with TRBD1 as a possible D gene (7 bases). Germline V gene data show CDR1 as MDHEN and CDR2 as SYDVKM. Trimming pared 8 bases from V and 1 base from J, leaving 21 bases between. The CDR3 extends over 16 amino acids. Here the CDR3 DNA reads TGTGCCAGCGGGTCCGCGGGACAGACCGTTTCCTACGAGCAGTACTTC. Translated: CASGSAGQTVSYEQYF.

To note about this clone: A much bigger clone sits one base away, suggesting this may be a read error. The chain employs TRBV6-5 and TRBJ2-2; D perhaps matches TRBD1 (6 bases). CDR1 is MNHEY, CDR2 SVGAGI, per germline. CDR3 size: 14 residues. The CDR3 region is CASSPGVETEELFF. The CDR3 nucleotides are TGTGCCAGCAGTCCAGGGGTCGAGACCGAGGAGCTGTTTTTT.

The J gene is TRBJ1-2, the V gene TRBV6-5, with a weak D call TRBD1 (6 bases). The V and J ends lost 5 bases and 10 bases respectively, with 11 bases between them. The CDR3 contains 11 residues. Per germline, CDR1 MNHEY and CDR2 SVGAGI. CDR3 DNA: TGTGCCAGCAGTCACACAGGGATCTACACCTTC. Amino acid sequence: CASSHTGIYTF.

The rearrangement joins TRBV6-5 to TRBJ2-2, with TRBD2 identical over 10 bases. The CDR3 consists of 15 residues. V shed 4 bases and J 4 bases; nucleotides not matched to a gene: 3. Germline V CDR1 and CDR2: MNHEY, SVGAGI. CDR3 DNA: TGTGCCAGCAGTTGGCTAGCGGGAGCCACCGGGGAGCTGTTTTTT. Protein: CASSWLAGATGELFF.

The rearrangement links TRBV10-3 to TRBJ2-3, with 14 bases that match TRBD2. Germline assignment: CDR1 ENHRY and CDR2 SYGVKD. CDR3 length: 15 residues. With V trimmed by 6 bases and J by 2 bases, 1 base remained unmatched. CDR3 coding DNA: TGTGCCATCAGGGGACTAGCGGGGGTCACAGATACGCAGTATTTT. Translating gives CAIRGLAGVTDTQYF.

This sequence joins TRBV14 and TRBJ1-2; D gene uncertain. Germline assignment: CDR1 SGHDN and CDR2 FVKESK. Trimming cost V 0 bases and J 4 bases, with 9 bases left between them. This CDR3 has 14 amino acids. The CDR3, as DNA: TGTGCCAGCAGCCAAGATTTACAGTCCTATGGCTACACCTTC. Residues: CASSQDLQSYGYTF. Complete variable domain (other parts from reference TRBV14 and TRBJ1-2): EAGVTQFPSHSVIEKGQTVTLRCDPISGHDNLYWYRRVMGKEIKFLLHFVKESKQDESGMPNNRFLAERTGGTYSTLKVQPAELEDSGVYFCASSQDLQSYGYTFGSGTRLTVV.

CDR3 amino acids: CASSSKGVRGEKLFF. For the CDR3, the DNA is TGTGCCAGCAGCTCAAAGGGGGTGAGGGGTGAAAAACTGTTTTTT. V gene TRBV7-8 combines with J gene TRBJ1-4, with D perhaps TRBD1 (6 bases). This CDR3 spans 15 amino acids. Germline V CDR1 and CDR2: SGHVS, FQNEAQ. With 4 bases removed from V and 7 bases from J, the gap between germline ends came to 16 bases.

V and J are TRBV9 and TRBJ1-2, with D perhaps matching TRBD1 (6 bases). Germline V gene sequence: CDR1 SGDLS, CDR2 YYNGEE. There are 13 residues in the CDR3. Trimming stripped 5 bases from V and 2 bases from J, with 10 bases between. CDR3 in DNA: TGTGCCAGCAGGGGAGGGGGGAACTATGGCTACACCTTC. Its translation is CASRGGGNYGYTF.

CDR3 amino acids: CASSDELASSGTKDTQYF. The CDR3 region has the DNA TGTGCCAGCAGTGATGAATTGGCGTCTAGCGGGACGAAAGATACGCAGTATTTT. The chain joins TRBV2 to TRBJ2-3; TRBD2 matches 9 bases. CDR3 length: 18 amino acids. Germline CDR1 and CDR2: SNHLY and FYNNEI. Losses at the gene ends were 3 bases for V and 5 bases for J; bases not matched to a gene: 15.

The chain has TRBV28 and TRBJ1-2; 10 bases agree with TRBD1. The CDR3 is made up of 17 amino acids. Germline V CDR1 and CDR2: MDHEN, SYDVKM. V trimming: 5 bases; J trimming: 4 bases; junction bases outside the gene matches: 13. In DNA form, the CDR3 reads TGTGCCAGCAGTATCCCAGAGACAGGGGGCACCGTCTATGGCTACACCTTC. This translates into CASSIPETGGTVYGYTF.

V is TRBV5-1 and J is TRBJ1-1; TRBD1 might be the D (6 bases). Trimming took off 2 bases at V and 0 bases at J, with 8 bases between the two ends. The CDR3 loop spans 14 amino acids. Germline V gene lookup returns CDR1 SGHRS and CDR2 YFSETQ. CDR3 bases: TGCGCCAGCAGCTTCACAGGGCTGAACACTGAAGCTTTCTTT. This codes for CASSFTGLNTEAFF.

This clone occurred a few times. The J gene is TRBJ2-3, the V gene TRBV3-1 (or the pseudogene TRBV3-2); TRBD2 agrees at 8 bases. The trim removed 1 base at V and 3 bases at J, leaving 9 bases unmatched. CDR1 LGHDT and CDR2 YNNKEL come from the germline V gene (reference sequence). The CDR3 length is 17 residues. CDR3 nucleotide sequence: TGTGCCAGCAGCCAAGGCCCCCAGCGGGGGTCAACAGATACGCAGTATTTT. As protein: CASSQGPQRGSTDTQYF.

This sequence joins TRBV9 and TRBJ1-2; D may be TRBD1 (5 bases). The CDR3 totals 13 residues. Looked up from germline, CDR1 is SGDLS and CDR2 is YYNGEE. The germline V and J ends were trimmed by 0 bases and 7 bases, with 10 bases remaining between them. CDR3 nucleotides: TGTGCCAGCAGCGTAGATCAGGGTGGTGGCTACACCTTC. Translation gives CASSVDQGGGYTF.

The chain is built from TRBV30 and TRBJ1-3; possibly TRBD1 for D (5 bases). CDR1 and CDR2 from the germline V gene are GTSNPN and SVGIG (reference sequence). Deletions cut 0 bases from V and 2 bases from J, with 14 bases between. The CDR3 has 16 amino acids. The CDR3 DNA is TGTGCCTGGAGTGTGGTTCGCAGGGTGCCTGGAAACACCATATATTTT. Translating gives CAWSVVRRVPGNTIYF.

The rearrangement uses TRBV30 and TRBJ2-1, with 10 nucleotides matching TRBD2. The V gene end was trimmed by 0 bases and the J gene end by 0 bases; junction bases not matched to a gene: 8. This CDR3 has 18 amino acids. Germline V gives CDR1 GTSNPN, CDR2 SVGIG (reference sequence). The CDR3 DNA reads as TGTGCCTGGAGTGTAGGGACTAGCGTCACCAACTCCTACAATGAGCAGTTCTTC. Protein product: CAWSVGTSVTNSYNEQFF.

Turning to this clone: Additional DNA sequences in this sample encode the identical CDR3. V and J are TRBV28 and TRBJ2-1; 12 bases fit TRBD2. The J segment lost 4 bases and the V segment lost 2 bases, leaving 0 bases of the junction unmatched. Germline CDR1 MDHEN, CDR2 SYDVKM. This CDR3 spans 15 amino acids. The CDR3 sequence: CASSLGTSGYNEQFF. The CDR3 coding sequence is TGTGCCAGCAGTTTAGGGACTAGCGGGTACAATGAGCAGTTCTTC.

V and J are TRBV27 and TRBJ1-1, with D perhaps TRBD1 (5 bases). The CDR3 is 17 amino acids. V was shortened by 7 bases and J by 0 bases, with 21 bases between the two germline ends. The germline V gene encodes CDR1 MNHEY and CDR2 SMNVEV (reference sequence). The CDR3 loop is CASKLNGGVGMNTEAFF. CDR3 bases: TGTGCCAGCAAACTAAACGGGGGGGTCGGGATGAACACTGAAGCTTTCTTT.

The rearrangement uses TRBV6-5 and TRBJ1-1; 7 bases fit TRBD1. Unmatched junction bases numbered 3, after V lost 2 bases and J lost 6 bases. The CDR3 covers 13 residues. Per germline, CDR1 MNHEY and CDR2 SVGAGI. The CDR3 DNA sequence: TGTGCCAGCAGTTACGCGGGACAGCCTGAAGCTTTCTTT. It yields the protein CASSYAGQPEAFF.

The chain couples TRBV18 to TRBJ2-7; the D is unclear. Trimming removed 1 base at V and 7 bases at J, with 11 bases between. Per germline, CDR1 KGHSH and CDR2 LQKENI. The CDR3 is 13 residues long. The CDR3 DNA sequence: TGTGCCAGCTCACCACGGAATATCGAGGAGCAGTACTTC. Protein product: CASSPRNIEEQYF.

The chain uses TRBV29-1 and TRBJ1-2; maybe TRBD1 (6 bases). V lost 4 bases and J lost 0, with 9 bases in between. The CDR3 has 13 amino acids. CDR1 and CDR2 (germline): SQVTM, ANQGSEA. The CDR3 here is CSVGDISNYGYTF. CDR3 in DNA: TGCAGCGTTGGGGACATATCTAACTATGGCTACACCTTC.

The rearrangement links TRBV14 to TRBJ1-1; D is ambiguous. CDR1 and CDR2 (germline): SGHDN, FVKESK. V dropped 4 bases and J dropped 1 base, with 16 bases sitting between them. This CDR3 spans 16 amino acids. The CDR3 reads CASSLPDNPKNTEAFF. CDR3 nucleotides: TGTGCCAGCAGCCTCCCCGACAACCCCAAGAACACTGAAGCTTTCTTT.

The chain links TRBV6-5 to TRBJ1-6; D is unresolved. The CDR3 runs to 12 residues. The germline CDR1 and CDR2 sequences are MNHEY and SVGAGI. Trimming took 2 bases from V and 8 from J, leaving 4 bases between them. The CDR3 DNA sequence: TGTGCCAGCAGTTACGGAGATTCACCCCTCCACTTT. Translated: CASSYGDSPLHF.

This rearrangement joins TRBV5-1 to TRBJ2-1, with TRBD2 identical over 11 bases. CDR1 and CDR2 (germline): SGHRS, YFSETQ. The V gene end was trimmed by 3 bases and the J gene end by 7 bases; junction bases not matched to a gene: 6. This CDR3 is 15 amino acids long. The CDR3 region is CASSSPGTSGNEQFF. CDR3 in DNA: TGCGCCAGCAGCTCCCCAGGGACTAGCGGTAATGAGCAGTTCTTC.

The V and J genes are TRBV2 and TRBJ1-2; D remains ambiguous. The CDR3 is made up of 13 amino acids. Trimming shortened V by 8 bases and J by 1 base, and 11 bases separated the two germline ends. Germline lookup yields CDR1 SNHLY and CDR2 FYNNEI. The CDR3 nucleotides are TGTGCCAGCGGCCCAGGTCATAACTATGGCTACACCTTC. It codes for CASGPGHNYGYTF.

This clone was observed a single time. The V and J genes are TRBV28 and TRBJ1-4; TRBD1 matches at 9 bases. Germline V gives CDR1 MDHEN, CDR2 SYDVKM. The CDR3 covers 15 residues. V was pared by 4 bases and J by 8 bases, with 8 bases of the junction left unmatched. CDR3: CASSSRGTGNEKLFF. The CDR3 DNA is TGTGCCAGCAGTTCGCGGGGGACAGGGAACGAAAAACTGTTTTTT.

CDR3 nucleotide sequence: TGTGCCAGCAGTGGTAGCAGGGAGGAAGAGACCCAGTACTTC. Amino acids: CASSGSREEETQYF. The chain recombines TRBV2 with TRBJ2-5, with D tentatively TRBD2 (6 bases). Trimming took off 4 bases at V and 3 bases at J, with 12 bases between the two ends. Germline V lookup: CDR1 SNHLY, CDR2 FYNNEI. CDR3 length: 14 amino acids.

This clone showed up just once. The chain uses TRBV11-2 and TRBJ2-1, with TRBD1 identical over 8 bases. The germline gives CDR1 SGHAT, CDR2 FQNNGV. V gave up 0 bases and J gave up 9 bases; unmatched junction bases: 10. The CDR3 extends over 16 amino acids. This CDR3 reads CASSLDQVQGAFEQFF. CDR3 sequence (DNA): TGTGCCAGCAGCTTAGATCAGGTTCAGGGGGCATTTGAGCAGTTCTTC.

V and J are TRBV7-9 and TRBJ1-6, with unresolved D. V dropped 0 bases and J dropped 2 bases, with 11 bases sitting between them. Germline assignment: CDR1 SEHNR and CDR2 FQNEAQ (reference sequence). The CDR3 covers 17 residues. The chain's CDR3 is CASSLANQGPYNSPLHF. Written as DNA, the CDR3 is TGTGCCAGCAGCTTAGCGAACCAAGGGCCCTATAATTCACCCCTCCACTTT.

The CDR3 here is CSEGGGRQETQYF. CDR3 DNA: TGCAGCGAAGGGGGAGGGAGACAAGAGACCCAGTACTTC. The chain combines TRBV29-1 with TRBJ2-5, with D perhaps matching TRBD2 (7 bases). Germline values: CDR1 SQVTM, CDR2 ANQGSEA. Trimming pared 7 bases from V and 2 bases from J, leaving 14 bases between. This CDR3 is 13 amino acids long.